This T cell receptor (beta chain) was recovered during a study of T cells in Graves' hyperthyroidism and ophthalmopathy. Across the study: Staff took peripheral blood when the initial diagnosis was made, before any treatment began.

The CDR3 has 16 residues. Between the trimmed V and J ends, which lost 5 bases and 1 base, there was a span of 18 bases. CDR1 is MNHEY, CDR2 SVGAGI, per germline. The source material, RNA transcripts, was used to amplify TCR beta CDR3 regions. Initially, a first-round RT-PCR of the TCR CDR3 employed the HTBI primer set. In TCRdb, the multiplex PCR reads were re-called with MiXCR into one record per CDR3 protein. The repertoire holds roughly 700,000 distinct CDR3 sequences, with 35% as singletons. Graves' hyperthyroidism showing no ophthalmopathy progression within 18 months was considered stable. Patients were excluded for uncontrolled infection, other autoimmune disease, pregnancy or lactation. PBMCs were derived from under 13 ml fresh peripheral blood.

This sequence was found in a woman in her 40s with Graves' hyperthyroidism. V usage is TRBV6-5 and J usage is TRBJ2-7; tentative D call: TRBD1 (5 bases). Sequences were obtained from blood. The CDR3 loop reads CASSATNYDSSYEQYF. The CDR3 coding sequence is TGTGCCAGCAGTGCAACCAACTACGACAGTTCCTACGAGCAGTACTTC.